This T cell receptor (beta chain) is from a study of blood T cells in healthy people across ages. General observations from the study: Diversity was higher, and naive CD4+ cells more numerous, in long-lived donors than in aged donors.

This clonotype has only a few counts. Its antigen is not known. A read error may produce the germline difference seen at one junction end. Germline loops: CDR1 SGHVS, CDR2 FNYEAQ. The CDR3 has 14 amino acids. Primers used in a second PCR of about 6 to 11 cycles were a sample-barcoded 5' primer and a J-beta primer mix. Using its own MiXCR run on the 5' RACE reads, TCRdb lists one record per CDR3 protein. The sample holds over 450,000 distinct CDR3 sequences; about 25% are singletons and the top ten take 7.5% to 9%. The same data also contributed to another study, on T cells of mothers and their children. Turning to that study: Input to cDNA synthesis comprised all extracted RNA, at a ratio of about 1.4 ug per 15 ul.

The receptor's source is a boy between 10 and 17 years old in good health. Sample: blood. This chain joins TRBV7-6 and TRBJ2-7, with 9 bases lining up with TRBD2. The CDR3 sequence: CASCLGGGRVEQYF. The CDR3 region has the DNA TGTGCCAGCTGCTTAGGGGGCGGGAGGGTCGAGCAGTACTTC. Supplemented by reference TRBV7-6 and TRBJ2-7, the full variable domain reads GAGVSQSPRYKVTKRGQDVALRCDPISGHVSLYWYRQALGQGPEFLTYFNYEAQQDKSGLPNDRFSAERPEGSISTLTIQRTEQRDSAMYRCASCLGGGRVEQYFGPGTRLTVT.